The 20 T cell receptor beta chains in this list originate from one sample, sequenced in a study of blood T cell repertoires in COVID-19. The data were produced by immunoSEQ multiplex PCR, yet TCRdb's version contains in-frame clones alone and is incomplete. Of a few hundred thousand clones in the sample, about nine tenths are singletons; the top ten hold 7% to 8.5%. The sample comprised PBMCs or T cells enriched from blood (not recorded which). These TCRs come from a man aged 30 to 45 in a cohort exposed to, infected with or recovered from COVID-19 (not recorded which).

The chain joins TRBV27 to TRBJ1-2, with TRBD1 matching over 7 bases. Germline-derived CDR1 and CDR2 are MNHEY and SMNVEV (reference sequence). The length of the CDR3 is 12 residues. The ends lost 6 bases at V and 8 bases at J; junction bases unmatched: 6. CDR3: CASSAQGLGYTF. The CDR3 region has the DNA TGTGCCAGCAGCGCACAGGGGCTCGGCTACACCTTC.

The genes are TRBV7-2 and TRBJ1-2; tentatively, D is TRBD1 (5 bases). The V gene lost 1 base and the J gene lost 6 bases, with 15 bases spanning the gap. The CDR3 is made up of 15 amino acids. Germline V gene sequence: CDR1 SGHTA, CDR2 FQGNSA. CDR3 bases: TGTGCCAGCAGCTTAGACCCCCTGGTAGGGGATGGCTACACCTTC. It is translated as CASSLDPLVGDGYTF.

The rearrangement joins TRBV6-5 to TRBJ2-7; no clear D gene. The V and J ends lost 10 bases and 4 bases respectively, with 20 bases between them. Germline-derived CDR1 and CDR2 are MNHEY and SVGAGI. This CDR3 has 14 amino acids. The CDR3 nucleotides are TGTGCCACTTCGATAGATTTTCCCCCATACGAGCAGTACTTC. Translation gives CATSIDFPPYEQYF.

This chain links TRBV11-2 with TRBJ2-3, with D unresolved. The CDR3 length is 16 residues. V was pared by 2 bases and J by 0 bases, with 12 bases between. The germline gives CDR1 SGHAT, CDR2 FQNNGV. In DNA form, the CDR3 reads TGTGCCAGCAGCTTATTGGCAGGAACTAGCACAGATACGCAGTATTTT. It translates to CASSLLAGTSTDTQYF.

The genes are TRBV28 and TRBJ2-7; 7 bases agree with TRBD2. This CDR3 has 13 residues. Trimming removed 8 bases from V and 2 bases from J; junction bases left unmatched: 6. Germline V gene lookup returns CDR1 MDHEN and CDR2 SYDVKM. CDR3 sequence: CASFGGGTYEQYF. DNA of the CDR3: TGTGCCAGCTTTGGGGGGGGAACCTACGAGCAGTACTTC.

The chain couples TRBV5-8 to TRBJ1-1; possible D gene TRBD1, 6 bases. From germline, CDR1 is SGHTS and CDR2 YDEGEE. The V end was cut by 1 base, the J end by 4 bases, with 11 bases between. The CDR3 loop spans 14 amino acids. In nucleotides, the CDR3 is TGTGCCAGCAGCTTGTGGGGGCGTAGCACTGAAGCTTTCTTT. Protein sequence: CASSLWGRSTEAFF.

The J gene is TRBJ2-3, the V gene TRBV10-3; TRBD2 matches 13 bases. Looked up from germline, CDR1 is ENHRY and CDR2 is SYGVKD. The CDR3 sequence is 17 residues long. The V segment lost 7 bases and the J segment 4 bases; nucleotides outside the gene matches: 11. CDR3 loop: CAITPQRLAGGPDTQYF. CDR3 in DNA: TGTGCCATCACCCCCCAAAGACTAGCGGGAGGACCAGATACGCAGTATTTT.

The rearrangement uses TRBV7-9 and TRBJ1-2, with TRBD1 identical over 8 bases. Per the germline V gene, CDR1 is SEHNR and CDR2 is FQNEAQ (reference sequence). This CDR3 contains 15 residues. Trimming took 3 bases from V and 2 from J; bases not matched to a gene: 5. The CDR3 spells CASSFETGGNYGYTF. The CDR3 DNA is TGTGCCAGCAGCTTCGAAACAGGGGGAAACTATGGCTACACCTTC.

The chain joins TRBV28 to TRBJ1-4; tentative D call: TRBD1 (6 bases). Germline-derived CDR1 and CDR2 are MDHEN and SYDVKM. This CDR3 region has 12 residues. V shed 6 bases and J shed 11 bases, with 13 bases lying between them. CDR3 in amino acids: CASSLDSPKLFF. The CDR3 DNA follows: TGTGCCAGCAGCCTGGACAGCCCGAAACTGTTTTTT.

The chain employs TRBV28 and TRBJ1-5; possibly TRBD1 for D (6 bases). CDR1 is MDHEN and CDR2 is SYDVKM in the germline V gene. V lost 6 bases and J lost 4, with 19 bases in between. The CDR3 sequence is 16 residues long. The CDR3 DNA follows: TGTGCCAGCAGCAAGGGGGATAGGGGCGGGAATCAGCCCCAGCATTTT. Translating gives CASSKGDRGGNQPQHF.

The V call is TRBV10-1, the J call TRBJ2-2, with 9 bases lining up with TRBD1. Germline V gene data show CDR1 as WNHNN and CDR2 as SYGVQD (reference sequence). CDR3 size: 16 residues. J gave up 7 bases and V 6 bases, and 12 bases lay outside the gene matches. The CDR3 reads CASSPGGTGRYGELFF. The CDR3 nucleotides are TGCGCCAGCAGCCCCGGCGGGACAGGGCGTTACGGGGAGCTGTTTTTT.

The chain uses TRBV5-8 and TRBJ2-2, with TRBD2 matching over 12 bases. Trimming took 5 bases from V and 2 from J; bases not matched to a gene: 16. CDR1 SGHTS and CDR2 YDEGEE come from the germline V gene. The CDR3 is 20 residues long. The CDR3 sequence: CASSIIRVTSGSHNTGELFF. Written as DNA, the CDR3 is TGTGCCAGCAGTATAATAAGGGTGACTAGCGGGAGTCACAACACCGGGGAGCTGTTTTTT.

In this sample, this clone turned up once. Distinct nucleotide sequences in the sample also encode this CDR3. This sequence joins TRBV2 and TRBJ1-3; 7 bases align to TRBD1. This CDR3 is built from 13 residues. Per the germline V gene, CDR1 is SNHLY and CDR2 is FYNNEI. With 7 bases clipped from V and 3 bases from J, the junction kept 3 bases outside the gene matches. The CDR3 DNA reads TGTGCCAGCATTAGGGACAGTGGAAACACCATATATTTT. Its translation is CASIRDSGNTIYF.

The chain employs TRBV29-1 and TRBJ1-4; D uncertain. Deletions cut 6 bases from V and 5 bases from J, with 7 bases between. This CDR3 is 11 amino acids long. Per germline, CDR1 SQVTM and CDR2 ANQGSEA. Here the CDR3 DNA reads TGCAGCGTGCGAAAGAATGAAAAACTGTTTTTT. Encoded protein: CSVRKNEKLFF.

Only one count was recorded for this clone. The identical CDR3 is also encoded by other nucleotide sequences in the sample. The CDR3 spells CASSRTSGSSYEQYF. Written as DNA, the CDR3 is TGCGCCAGCAGCCGTACTAGCGGGAGCTCCTACGAGCAGTACTTC. The gene calls are TRBV4-1 and TRBJ2-7; 11 bases map to TRBD2. The trim removed 4 bases at V and 0 bases at J, leaving 2 bases unmatched. Per germline, CDR1 MGHRA and CDR2 YSYEKL. This CDR3 is built from 15 residues.

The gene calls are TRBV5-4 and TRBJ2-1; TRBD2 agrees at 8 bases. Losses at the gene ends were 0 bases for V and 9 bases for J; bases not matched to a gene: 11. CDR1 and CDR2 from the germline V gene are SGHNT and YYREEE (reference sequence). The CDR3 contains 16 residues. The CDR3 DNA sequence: TGTGCCAGCAGCTTGGGAGGCTCTAGCGGGTCCACTGAGCAGTTCTTC. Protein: CASSLGGSSGSTEQFF. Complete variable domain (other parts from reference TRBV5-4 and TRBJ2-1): ETGVTQSPTHLIKTRGQQVTLRCSSQSGHNTVSWYQQALGQGPQFIFQYYREEENGRGNFPPRFSGLQFPNYSSELNVNALELDDSALYLCASSLGGSSGSTEQFFGPGTRLTVL.

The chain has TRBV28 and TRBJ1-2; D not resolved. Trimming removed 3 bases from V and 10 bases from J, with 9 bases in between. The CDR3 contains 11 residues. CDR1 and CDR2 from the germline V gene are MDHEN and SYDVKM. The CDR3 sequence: CASSFGMLYTF. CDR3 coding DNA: TGTGCCAGCAGTTTCGGGATGCTCTACACCTTC.

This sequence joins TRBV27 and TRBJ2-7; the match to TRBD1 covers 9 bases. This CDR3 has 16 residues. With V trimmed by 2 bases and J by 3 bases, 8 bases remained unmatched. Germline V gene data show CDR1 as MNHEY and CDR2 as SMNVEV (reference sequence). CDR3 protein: CASSLRVGDRVYEQYF. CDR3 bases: TGTGCCAGCAGTTTACGGGTAGGGGACAGGGTCTACGAGCAGTACTTC.

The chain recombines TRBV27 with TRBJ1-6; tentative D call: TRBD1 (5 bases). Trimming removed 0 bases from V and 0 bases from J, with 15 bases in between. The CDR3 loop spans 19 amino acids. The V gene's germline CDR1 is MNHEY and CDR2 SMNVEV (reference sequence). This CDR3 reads CASSLSSRGWSSYNSPLHF. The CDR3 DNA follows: TGTGCCAGCAGTTTATCGTCCCGGGGGTGGAGCTCCTATAATTCACCCCTCCACTTT.

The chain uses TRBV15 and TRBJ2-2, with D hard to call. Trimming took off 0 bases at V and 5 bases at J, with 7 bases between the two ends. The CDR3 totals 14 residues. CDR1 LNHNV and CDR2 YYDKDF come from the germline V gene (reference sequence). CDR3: CATSRDTPTGELFF. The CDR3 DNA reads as TGTGCCACCAGCAGAGATACTCCGACCGGGGAGCTGTTTTTT.